Sequencing of this T cell receptor beta chain was carried out in a study of graft-versus-host responses after intestinal transplantation. Study at large: Induction using anti-thymocyte globulin, followed by tacrolimus and steroids for 2 to 4 years, was given to all recipients.

As for this clone: Its specificity is not known.

Assay used: immunoSEQ multiplex PCR; TCRdb lists only in-frame clones, some missing. The repertoire holds tens of thousands of clones, with 90% to 95% as singletons. Study-level results: GvH clones were found in recipient marrow; some appeared first in ileum or blood.

CDR1 MNHEY and CDR2 SVGAGI come from the germline V gene. Trimming removed 2 bases from V and 4 bases from J; junction bases left unmatched: 1. The CDR3 is 13 amino acids. This clonotype was obtained from a human donor who received an intestinal transplant. The chain is built from TRBV6-5 and TRBJ1-1; 7 bases line up with TRBD1. This sample comprised unstimulated CD8+ T cells sorted from spleen or lymph node cells, obtained before intestinal transplant. As DNA, the CDR3 is TGTGCCAGCAGTTACCAGGGGGTCACTGAAGCTTTCTTT. This translates into CASSYQGVTEAFF.